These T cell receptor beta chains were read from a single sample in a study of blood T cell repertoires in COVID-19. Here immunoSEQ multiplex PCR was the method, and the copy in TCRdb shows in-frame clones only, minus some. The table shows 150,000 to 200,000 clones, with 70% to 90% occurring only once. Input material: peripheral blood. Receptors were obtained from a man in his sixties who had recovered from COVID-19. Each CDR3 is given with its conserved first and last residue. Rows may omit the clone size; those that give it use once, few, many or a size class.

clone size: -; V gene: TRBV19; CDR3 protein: CASRRTGAYEQYF
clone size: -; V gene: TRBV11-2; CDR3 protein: CASSLAPSSYNEQFF
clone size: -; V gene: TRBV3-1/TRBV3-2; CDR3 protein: CASSQDFTGGNTIYF
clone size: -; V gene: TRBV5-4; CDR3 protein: CASSLEVGGWSPLHF
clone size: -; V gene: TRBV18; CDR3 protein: CASSPGGAGLGYTF
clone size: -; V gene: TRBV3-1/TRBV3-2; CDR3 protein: CASSQGTGSRAFF
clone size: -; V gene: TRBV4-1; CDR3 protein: CASSQALRPTTAPNYGYTF
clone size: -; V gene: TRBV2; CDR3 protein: CANGDGGATYNEQFF
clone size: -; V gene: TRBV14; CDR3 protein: CASSRGQGRSLDEQYF
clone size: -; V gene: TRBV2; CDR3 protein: CASRSGLAGANVLTF
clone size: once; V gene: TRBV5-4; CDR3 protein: CASSLSGAGYNEQFF
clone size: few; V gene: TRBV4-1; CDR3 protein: CASSQDPGGAGEQFF
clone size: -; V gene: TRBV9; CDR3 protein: CASSHSEVPGELFF
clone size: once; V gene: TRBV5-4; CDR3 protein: CASSSVASGGETQYF
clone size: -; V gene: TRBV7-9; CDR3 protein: CASSLGGLAVEKLFF
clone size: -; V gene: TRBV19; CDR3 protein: CASIGTGSTGELFF
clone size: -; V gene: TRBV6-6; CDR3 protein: CASSSSRQGNTEAFF
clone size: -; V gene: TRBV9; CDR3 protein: CASSGQGAHEKLFF
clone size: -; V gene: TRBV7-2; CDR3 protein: CASSSSGQGVEQYF
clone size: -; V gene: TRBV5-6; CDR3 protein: CASSLSSRRTDTQYF
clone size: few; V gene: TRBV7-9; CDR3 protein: CASSLEVTPGSDEQFF
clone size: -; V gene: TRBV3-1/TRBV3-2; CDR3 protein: CASSPGQTGYTF
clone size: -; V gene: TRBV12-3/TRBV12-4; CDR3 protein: CASSFSGVEGYTF
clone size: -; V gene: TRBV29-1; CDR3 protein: CSVPRPSYGYTF
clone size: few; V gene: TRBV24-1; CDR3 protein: CATSDGQGGRSYEQYF
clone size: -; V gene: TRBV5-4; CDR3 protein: CASSSRSGGNSYEQYF
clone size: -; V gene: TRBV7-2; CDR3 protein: CASSLLSGEGTEAFF
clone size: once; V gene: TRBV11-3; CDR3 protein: CASSLVTGPSAYGYTF
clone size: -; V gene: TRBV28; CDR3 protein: CASSFGREGKLFF
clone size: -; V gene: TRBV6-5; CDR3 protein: CASSQTGRTYGYTF
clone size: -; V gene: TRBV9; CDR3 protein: CASSVGQGLSYEQYF
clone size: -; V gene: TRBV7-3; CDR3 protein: CASSFGSGGNEQFF
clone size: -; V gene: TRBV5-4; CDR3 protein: CASSPSSGEASYNEQFF
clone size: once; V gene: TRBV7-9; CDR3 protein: CASNKETNNEQFF
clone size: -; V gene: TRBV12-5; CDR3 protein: CASVAGTGFSGELFF
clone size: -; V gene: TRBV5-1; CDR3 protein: CASSKGQGSYEQYF
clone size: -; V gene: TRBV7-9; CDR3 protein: CASSLIAGFAIYF